A single sample is the source of the 7 T cell receptor beta chains below, sequenced in a study of T cells after yellow fever vaccination. TCRdb re-derived calls from the 5' RACE reads in MiXCR, one entry per CDR3 protein. The sample has 250,000 to 300,000 distinct CDR3 sequences, 10% to 15% seen once. The source was CD4+ T cells sorted from PBMCs, collected 45 days after the yellow fever booster vaccination. The receptors originated from a young man who received the YFV17D yellow fever vaccine.

This clonotype was counted many times. The chain joins TRBV12-3 or TRBV12-4 to TRBJ2-3; D not certain. This CDR3 has 14 residues. V was shortened by 1 base and J by 2 bases, with 7 bases between the two germline ends. The CDR3 loop is CASSLVGTTDTQYF. CDR3 bases: TGTGCCAGCAGTTTAGTCGGCACCACAGATACGCAGTATTTT.

This clonotype came up many times. The chain carries TRBV24-1 and TRBJ2-1; TRBD2 aligns across 14 bases. This CDR3 is built from 18 residues. The V and J ends lost 3 bases and 6 bases, in that order; junction bases with no gene match: 9. Germline V gene lookup returns CDR1 KGHDR and CDR2 SFDVKD. CDR3 coding DNA: TGTGCCACCAGTGATGCCCGACTAGCGGGAGGGAGGGTCAATGAGCAGTTCTTC. Translation: CATSDARLAGGRVNEQFF.

This clonotype was seen a handful of times. V usage is TRBV14 and J usage is TRBJ2-2, with D tentatively TRBD2 (7 bases). Germline CDR1 SGHDN, CDR2 FVKESK. The CDR3 has 17 residues. Trimming took 3 bases from V and 0 from J, leaving 14 bases between them. Here the CDR3 reads CASSQPWGGSNTGELFF. The CDR3 DNA is TGTGCCAGCAGCCAGCCCTGGGGGGGCTCGAACACCGGGGAGCTGTTTTTT.

This sequence joins TRBV27 and TRBJ2-7; TRBD1 matches 9 bases. The V and J ends lost 2 bases and 5 bases, in that order; junction bases with no gene match: 4. The CDR3 spans 14 residues. The germline gives CDR1 MNHEY, CDR2 SMNVEV (reference sequence). CDR3 coding DNA: TGTGCCAGCAGTTTAGCGGACAGGGGCAACGAGCAGTACTTC. It translates to CASSLADRGNEQYF.

This clonotype was seen only a few times. This chain connects TRBV10-3 to TRBJ2-3; a weak D match, TRBD2 (6 bases). Germline assignment: CDR1 ENHRY and CDR2 SYGVKD. Trimming left V 6 bases short and J 2 bases short, with 18 bases between. The CDR3 runs to 16 residues. CDR3 amino acids: CAIRPSLPGLTDTQYF. DNA of the CDR3: TGTGCCATCAGACCCAGCTTGCCGGGACTCACAGATACGCAGTATTTT.

This sequence joins TRBV30 and TRBJ1-6, with a possible D match to TRBD1 (6 bases). This CDR3 is 14 amino acids long. V was trimmed by 0 bases and J by 10 bases, leaving 13 bases between them. Germline values: CDR1 GTSNPN, CDR2 SVGIG (reference sequence). The CDR3 is CAWSVGTGNSPLHF. In DNA form, the CDR3 reads TGTGCCTGGAGTGTTGGCACAGGGAACTCACCCCTCCACTTT.

This clonotype was found many times. V usage is TRBV10-3 and J usage is TRBJ2-1; TRBD2 agrees at 10 bases. Trimming at V came to 3 bases and at J to 7 bases, leaving 12 bases not matched to a gene. CDR3 size: 17 residues. Per the germline V gene, CDR1 is ENHRY and CDR2 is SYGVKD. CDR3 coding DNA: TGTGCCATCAGTGACTATCGCCTAGCGGGAGTCCGAAATGAGCAGTTCTTC. Translating it yields CAISDYRLAGVRNEQFF.